The entry below describes one T cell receptor (beta chain). This record belongs to a study of blood T cell repertoires in COVID-19. The overall study: The United States, Italy and Spain were the sources of the acute and convalescent COVID-19 samples. Sample material is recorded as cDNA or gDNA derived from T cells, B-cell-depleted T cells, or PBMCs.

The CDR3 totals 15 residues. Germline values: CDR1 SGDLS, CDR2 YYNGEE. J was trimmed by 4 bases and V by 7 bases; bases with no gene match: 13. Profiling relied on immunoSEQ multiplex PCR, and the TCRdb table lists in-frame clones only, not all of them. Of 80,000 to 100,000 clones listed, about 87% are singletons. During active infection, Seattle patients enrolled and were then monitored through disease. The specimen sequenced was peripheral blood. The clonotype comes from a human donor with COVID-19, enrolled during active disease. The donor label of this sample is uncertain. The V call is TRBV9, the J call TRBJ1-2; 7 nucleotides agree with TRBD1. The CDR3, as DNA: TGTGCCAGCTCTCTGGAGGAGGGGGCCCTCTATGGCTACACCTTC. This gives the protein CASSLEEGALYGYTF.